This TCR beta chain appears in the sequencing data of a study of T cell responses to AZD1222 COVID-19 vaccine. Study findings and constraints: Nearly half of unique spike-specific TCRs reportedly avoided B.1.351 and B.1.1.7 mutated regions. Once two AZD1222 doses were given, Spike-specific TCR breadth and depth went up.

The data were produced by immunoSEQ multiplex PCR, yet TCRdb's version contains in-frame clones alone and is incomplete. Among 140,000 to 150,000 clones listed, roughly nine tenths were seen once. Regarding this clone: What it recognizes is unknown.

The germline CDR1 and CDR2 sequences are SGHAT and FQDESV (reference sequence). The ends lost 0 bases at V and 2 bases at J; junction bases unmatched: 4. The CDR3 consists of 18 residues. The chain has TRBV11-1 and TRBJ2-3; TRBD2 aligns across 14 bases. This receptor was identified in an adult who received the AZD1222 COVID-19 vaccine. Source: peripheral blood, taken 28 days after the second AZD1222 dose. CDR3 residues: CASSLARLAGGPTDTQYF. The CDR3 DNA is TGTGCCAGCAGCTTAGCGAGACTAGCGGGGGGGCCCACAGATACGCAGTATTTT.